This T cell receptor (beta chain) is from a study of T cell clones after liver transplantation. Study details: Three of eight recipients were HCV-positive; others had non-autoimmune, non-viral indications. Study results and caveats: Low donor cell numbers restricted donor-reactive repertoire measurement in a couple of subjects.

Sequencing used immunoSEQ multiplex PCR; TCRdb keeps in-frame clones, though not all of them. The table shows 40,000 to 65,000 clones, with roughly 84% occurring only once. With respect to this clone: Its antigen is not known.

The germline CDR1 and CDR2 sequences are SGHDN and FVKESK. V lost 1 base and J 4 bases, leaving 13 bases between the germline ends. The CDR3 sequence is 15 residues long. This material consisted of CD4+ T cells from blood, taken before liver transplant. The chain is built from TRBV14 and TRBJ2-5; no reliable D call. This clonotype originated in a human donor who received a liver transplant. CDR3 sequence reads: CASSQGDTLIETQYF. In nucleotides, the CDR3 is TGTGCCAGCAGCCAAGGAGATACATTAATAGAGACCCAGTACTTC.